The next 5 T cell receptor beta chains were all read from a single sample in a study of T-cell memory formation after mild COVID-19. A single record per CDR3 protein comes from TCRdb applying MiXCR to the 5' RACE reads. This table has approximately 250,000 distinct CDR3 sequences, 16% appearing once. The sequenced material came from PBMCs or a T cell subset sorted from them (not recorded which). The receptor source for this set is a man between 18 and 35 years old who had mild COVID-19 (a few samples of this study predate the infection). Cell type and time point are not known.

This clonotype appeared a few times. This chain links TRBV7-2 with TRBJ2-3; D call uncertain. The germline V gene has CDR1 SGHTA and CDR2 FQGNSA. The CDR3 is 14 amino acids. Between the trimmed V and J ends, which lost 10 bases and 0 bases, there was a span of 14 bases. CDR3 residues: CATLLETSTDTQYF. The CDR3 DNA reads TGTGCCACCCTCTTGGAGACTAGCACAGATACGCAGTATTTT.

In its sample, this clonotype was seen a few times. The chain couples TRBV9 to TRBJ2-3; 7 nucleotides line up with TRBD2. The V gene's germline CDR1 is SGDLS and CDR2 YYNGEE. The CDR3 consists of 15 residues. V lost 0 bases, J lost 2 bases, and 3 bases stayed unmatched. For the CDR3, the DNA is TGTGCCAGCAGCGTAGGGCTAGCGGTCACAGATACGCAGTATTTT. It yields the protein CASSVGLAVTDTQYF.

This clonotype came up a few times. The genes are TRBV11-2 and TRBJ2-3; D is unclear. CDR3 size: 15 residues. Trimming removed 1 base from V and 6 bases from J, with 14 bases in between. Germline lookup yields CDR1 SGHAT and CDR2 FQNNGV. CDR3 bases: TGTGCCAGCAGCTTAGGAGACCCGCTTTTGGATACGCAGTATTTT. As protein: CASSLGDPLLDTQYF.

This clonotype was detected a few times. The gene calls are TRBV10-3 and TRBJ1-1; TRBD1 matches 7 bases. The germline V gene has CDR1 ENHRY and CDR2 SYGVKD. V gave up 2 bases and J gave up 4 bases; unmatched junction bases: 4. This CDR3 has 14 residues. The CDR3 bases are TGTGCCATCAGTGAGGGCAGGGGGGGCACTGAAGCTTTCTTT. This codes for CAISEGRGGTEAFF.

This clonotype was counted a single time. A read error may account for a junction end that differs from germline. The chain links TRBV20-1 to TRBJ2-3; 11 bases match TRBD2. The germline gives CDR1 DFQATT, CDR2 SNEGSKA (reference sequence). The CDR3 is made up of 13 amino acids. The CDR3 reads CSARTSGRDTQDF. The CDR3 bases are TGCAGTGCAAGGACTAGCGGGCGAGATACGCAGGATTTT.